This T cell receptor beta chain was observed in a study of cytomegalovirus exposure and HLA in healthy donors. Per germline, CDR1 MDHEN and CDR2 SYDVKM. This CDR3 is 16 amino acids long. The V gene end was trimmed by 5 bases and the J gene end by 4 bases; junction bases not matched to a gene: 7. As regards this clone: The antigen remains unidentified.

Assay: immunoSEQ multiplex PCR; the TCRdb copy retains only in-frame clones and omits some. There are approximately 65,000 clones in the sample; almost 95% occur only once, and roughly 5.2% lies in the top ten. Study-wide points: Subsequent analysis revealed that first-cohort TCR clusters tended to co-occur in the 100 to 150 validation repertoires. Cytomegalovirus association was assigned to about 150 TCR beta chains.

The rearrangement joins TRBV28 to TRBJ1-5; the match to TRBD1 covers 11 bases. This clonotype originated in a man aged 18 to 30 in good health and CMV-seropositive. The sample was PBMCs. CDR3 nucleotide sequence: TGTGCCAGCAGTCCCCGGACAGGGGGCTATAATCAGCCCCAGCATTTT. Protein product: CASSPRTGGYNQPQHF. The full variable domain, completed using reference TRBV28 and TRBJ1-5, is DVKVTQSSRYLVKRTGEKVFLECVQDMDHENMFWYRQDPGLGLRLIYFSYDVKMKEKGDIPEGYSVSREKKERFSLILESASTNQTSMYLCASSPRTGGYNQPQHFGDGTRLSIL.